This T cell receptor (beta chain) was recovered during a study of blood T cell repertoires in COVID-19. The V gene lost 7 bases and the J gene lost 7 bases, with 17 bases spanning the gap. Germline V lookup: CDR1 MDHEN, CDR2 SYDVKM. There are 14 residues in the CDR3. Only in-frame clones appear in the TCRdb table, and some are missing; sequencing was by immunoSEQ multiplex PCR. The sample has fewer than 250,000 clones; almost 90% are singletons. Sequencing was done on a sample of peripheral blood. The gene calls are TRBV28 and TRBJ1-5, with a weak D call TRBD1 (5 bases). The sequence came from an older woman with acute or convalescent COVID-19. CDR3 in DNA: TGTGCCAGCACACCGGGCGGGACCCCCCAGCCCCAGCATTTT. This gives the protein CASTPGGTPQPQHF. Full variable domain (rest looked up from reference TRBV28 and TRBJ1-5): DVKVTQSSRYLVKRTGEKVFLECVQDMDHENMFWYRQDPGLGLRLIYFSYDVKMKEKGDIPEGYSVSREKKERFSLILESASTNQTSMYLCASTPGGTPQPQHFGDGTRLSIL.